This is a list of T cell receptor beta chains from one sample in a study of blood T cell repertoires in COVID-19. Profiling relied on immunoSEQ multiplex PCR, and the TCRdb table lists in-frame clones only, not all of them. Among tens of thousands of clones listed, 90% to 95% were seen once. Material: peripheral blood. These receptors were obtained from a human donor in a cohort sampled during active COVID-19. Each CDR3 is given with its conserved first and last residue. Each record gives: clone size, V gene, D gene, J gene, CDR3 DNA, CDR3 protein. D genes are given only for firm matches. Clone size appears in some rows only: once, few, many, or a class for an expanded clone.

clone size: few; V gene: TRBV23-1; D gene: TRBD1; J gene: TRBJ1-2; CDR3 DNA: TGCGCCAGCAGTCAATCGGGACAGGGAAGCTATGGCTACACCTTC; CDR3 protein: CASSQSGQGSYGYTF
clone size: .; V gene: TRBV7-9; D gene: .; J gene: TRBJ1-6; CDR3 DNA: TGTGCCAGCAGCTTAGGCAGGGCTGGTAATTCACCCCTCCACTTT; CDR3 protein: CASSLGRAGNSPLHF
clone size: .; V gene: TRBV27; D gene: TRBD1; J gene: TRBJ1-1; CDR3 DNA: TGTGCCAGCAGTGGGACAGGGGTCATGAACACTGAAGCTTTCTTT; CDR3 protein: CASSGTGVMNTEAFF
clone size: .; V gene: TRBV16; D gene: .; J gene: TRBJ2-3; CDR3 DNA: TGTGCCAGCAGCCAATCGTGGCAACGCCTCGATACGCAGTATTTT; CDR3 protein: CASSQSWQRLDTQYF
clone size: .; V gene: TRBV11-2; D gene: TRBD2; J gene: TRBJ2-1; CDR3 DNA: TGTGCCAGCAGCTTAGAAGTAGCGGGGGGGCTGAATGAGCAGTTCTTC; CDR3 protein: CASSLEVAGGLNEQFF
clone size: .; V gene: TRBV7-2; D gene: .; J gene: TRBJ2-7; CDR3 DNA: TGTGCCAGCAGCGCGAGTTACGAGCAGTACTTC; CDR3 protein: CASSASYEQYF
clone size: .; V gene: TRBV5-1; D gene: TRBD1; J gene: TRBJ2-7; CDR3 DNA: TGCGCCAGCAAACTCGGGACAGATCTGTACGAGCAGTACTTC; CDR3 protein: CASKLGTDLYEQYF
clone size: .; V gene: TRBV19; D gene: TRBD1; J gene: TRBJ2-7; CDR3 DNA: TGTGCCAGTAGTATACCGGACAGGGCTACCTACGAGCAGTACTTC; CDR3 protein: CASSIPDRATYEQYF
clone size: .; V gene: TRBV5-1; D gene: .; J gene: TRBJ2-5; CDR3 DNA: TGCGCCAGCAGCTCTCCCGGGGGTGGAGAAGAGACCCAGTACTTC; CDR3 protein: CASSSPGGGEETQYF
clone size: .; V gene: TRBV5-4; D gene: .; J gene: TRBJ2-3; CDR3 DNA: TGTGCCAGCAGCTTGGCCGCTAGCAAGGGTACGCAGTATTTT; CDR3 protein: CASSLAASKGTQYF
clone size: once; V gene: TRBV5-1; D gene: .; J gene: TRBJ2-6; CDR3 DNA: TGCGCCAGCAGTCGGGGGTCTGGGGCCAACGTCCTGACTTTC; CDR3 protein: CASSRGSGANVLTF
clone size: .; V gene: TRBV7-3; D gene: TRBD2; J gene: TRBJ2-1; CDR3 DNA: TGTGCCAGCAGCCCCACCTCTAGCGGGGGGACTTATCAGTTCTTC; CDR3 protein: CASSPTSSGGTYQFF
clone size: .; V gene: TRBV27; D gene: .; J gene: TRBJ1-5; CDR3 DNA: TGTGCCAGCAGTCCAACAGGGATTCAGCCCCAGCATTTT; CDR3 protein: CASSPTGIQPQHF
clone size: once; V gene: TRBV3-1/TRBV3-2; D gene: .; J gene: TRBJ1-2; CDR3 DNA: TGTGCCAGCAGCCAAGATCCGGTCGAGGCAAATGGCTACACCTTC; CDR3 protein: CASSQDPVEANGYTF
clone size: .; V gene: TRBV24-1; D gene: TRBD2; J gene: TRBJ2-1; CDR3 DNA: TGTGCCACCAGTGACACGGGACTAGCGGGGGGAGATGAGCAGTTCTTC; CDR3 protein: CATSDTGLAGGDEQFF
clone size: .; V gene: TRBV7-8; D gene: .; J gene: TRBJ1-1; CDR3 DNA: TGTGCCAGCAGCTTAGGTGACCAGCGGGGCACTGAAGCTTTCTTT; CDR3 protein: CASSLGDQRGTEAFF
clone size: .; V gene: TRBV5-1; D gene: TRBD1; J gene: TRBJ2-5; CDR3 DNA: TGCGCCAGCAGCCCCTCGGGACAGGGGGCTTGGGAGACCCAGTACTTC; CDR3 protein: CASSPSGQGAWETQYF
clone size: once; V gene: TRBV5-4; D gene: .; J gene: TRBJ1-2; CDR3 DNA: TGTGCCAGCAGCTTGCGGATAGGTTATAGGGGTGGCTACACCTTC; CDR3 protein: CASSLRIGYRGGYTF
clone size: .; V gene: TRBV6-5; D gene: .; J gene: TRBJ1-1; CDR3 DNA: TGTGCCAGCAGTTTCGACAGGACCGGGAGGACTGAAGCTTTCTTT; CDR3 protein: CASSFDRTGRTEAFF
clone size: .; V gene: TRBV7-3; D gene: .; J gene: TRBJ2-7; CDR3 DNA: TGTGCCAGCAGCCTAGACAGGACTCGGGAGCAGTACTTC; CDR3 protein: CASSLDRTREQYF